The 9 T cell receptor beta chains given below trace back to one sample, sequenced in a study of CD8+CD57+ T cells in acquired aplastic anemia. It was genomic DNA that served as the template for profiling TCR beta VDJ and CDR3. TCRdb independently ran MiXCR on the reads; one entry per CDR3 protein. The data show hundreds of thousands of distinct CDR3 sequences, about two thirds seen once. Source material: sorted CD4+, CD8+, or CD8+CD57+ T cells (not recorded which) from PBMCs. All receptors come from a human donor in good health, serving as a control.

The sample holds a few counts of this clonotype. This rearrangement joins TRBV2 to TRBJ2-2; the D is unclear. The V gene's germline CDR1 is SNHLY and CDR2 FYNNEI. The CDR3 runs 13 residues. Deletions cut 2 bases from V and 6 bases from J, with 7 bases between. CDR3 region: CASSETDAGELFF. The DNA for the CDR3 is TGTGCCAGCAGTGAAACAGACGCCGGGGAGCTGTTTTTT.

This rearrangement joins TRBV19 to TRBJ2-2; no reliable D call. This CDR3 has 15 residues. In germline, CDR1 is LNHDA, CDR2 SQIVND (reference sequence). The ends were cut back, 6 bases at V and 1 base at J, with 12 bases in the middle. CDR3 nucleotides: TGTGCCAGTAGCGATGATTGGGGGAACACCGGGGAGCTGTTTTTT. Translation gives CASSDDWGNTGELFF.

This clonotype appeared a few times. V gene TRBV30 combines with J gene TRBJ2-5, with 8 bases identical to TRBD2. Germline V gene data show CDR1 as GTSNPN and CDR2 as SVGIG (reference sequence). The V gene end was trimmed by 4 bases and the J gene end by 0 bases; junction bases not matched to a gene: 13. This CDR3 contains 17 residues. CDR3 in amino acids: CAWNLWASGWDQETQYF. The CDR3 DNA reads TGTGCCTGGAATTTATGGGCTAGCGGGTGGGACCAAGAGACCCAGTACTTC. Full variable domain (missing parts from reference TRBV30 and TRBJ2-5): SQTIHQWPATLVQPVGSPLSLECTVEGTSNPNLYWYRQAAGRGLQLLFYSVGIGQISSEVPQNLSASRPQDRQFILSSKKLLLSDSGFYLCAWNLWASGWDQETQYFGPGTRLLVL.

This clonotype showed up many times. The CDR3 loop reads CASSHAPGRNTGELFF. The CDR3 region has the DNA TGTGCCAGCAGCCATGCGCCGGGACGGAACACCGGGGAGCTGTTTTTT. This chain links TRBV14 with TRBJ2-2; the D call may be TRBD1 or TRBD2 (5 bases each). V was cut by 3 bases and J by 1 base, with 12 bases left in between. The CDR3 covers 16 residues. CDR1 and CDR2 (germline): SGHDN, FVKESK.

This clonotype has a count of ten or more. The rearrangement joins TRBV20-1 to TRBJ2-7, with 11 bases fitting TRBD2. The germline V gene has CDR1 DFQATT and CDR2 SNEGSKA (reference sequence). V was pared by 3 bases and J by 2 bases, with 3 bases of the junction left unmatched. The CDR3 is 14 amino acids. DNA for the CDR3: TGCAGTGCTAGTCCGGGACTAGCGGCCTACGAGCAGTACTTC. This encodes CSASPGLAAYEQYF.

The V and J genes are TRBV7-2 and TRBJ1-6; the D gene is possibly TRBD1 (5 bases). Trimming took off 5 bases at V and 6 bases at J, with 17 bases between the two ends. The CDR3 covers 16 residues. The V gene's germline CDR1 is SGHTA and CDR2 FQGNSA. This CDR3 is CASSQRDSSINSPLHF. The CDR3 bases are TGTGCCAGCAGCCAGCGAGACAGCAGTATTAATTCACCCCTCCACTTT.

This clonotype has at least ten counts. The rearrangement uses TRBV7-2 and TRBJ1-5; 7 bases match TRBD1. Losses at the gene ends were 2 bases for V and 9 bases for J; bases not matched to a gene: 1. Per germline, CDR1 SGHTA and CDR2 FQGNSA. The CDR3 contains 12 residues. As DNA, the CDR3 is TGTGCCAGCAGCTTACAGGGGGGGCCCCAGCATTTT. Its translation: CASSLQGGPQHF. The variable domain in full, completed from reference TRBV7-2 and TRBJ1-5, reads GAGVSQSPSNKVTEKGKDVELRCDPISGHTALYWYRQSLGQGLEFLIYFQGNSAPDKSGLPSDRFSAERTGGSVSTLTIQRTQQEDSAVYLCASSLQGGPQHFGDGTRLSIL.

The V call is TRBV5-5, the J call TRBJ1-2, with no clear D. The CDR3 totals 11 residues. Germline CDR1 reads SGHKS; CDR2 reads YYEKEE (reference sequence). Trimming cost V 4 bases and J 6 bases, with 7 bases left between them. CDR3 nucleotide sequence: TGTGCCAGCAGCCCCCCAGATGGCTACACCTTC. Residues: CASSPPDGYTF. Variable domain in full (rest from reference TRBV5-5 and TRBJ1-2): DAGVTQSPTHLIKTRGQQVTLRCSPISGHKSVSWYQQVLGQGPQFIFQYYEKEERGRGNFPDRFSARQFPNYSSELNVNALLLGDSALYLCASSPPDGYTFGSGTRLTVV.

The chain has TRBV7-3 and TRBJ1-6; 11 bases match TRBD1. The CDR3 is 15 amino acids. Germline CDR1 reads SGHTA; CDR2 reads FQGTGA. Trimming cost V 4 bases and J 19 bases; bases outside gene matches: 15. The chain's CDR3 is CASSSRTGGRCSMHF. CDR3 DNA sequence: TGTGCCAGCAGCTCTCGGACAGGGGGCCGTTGTTCAATGCACTTT.